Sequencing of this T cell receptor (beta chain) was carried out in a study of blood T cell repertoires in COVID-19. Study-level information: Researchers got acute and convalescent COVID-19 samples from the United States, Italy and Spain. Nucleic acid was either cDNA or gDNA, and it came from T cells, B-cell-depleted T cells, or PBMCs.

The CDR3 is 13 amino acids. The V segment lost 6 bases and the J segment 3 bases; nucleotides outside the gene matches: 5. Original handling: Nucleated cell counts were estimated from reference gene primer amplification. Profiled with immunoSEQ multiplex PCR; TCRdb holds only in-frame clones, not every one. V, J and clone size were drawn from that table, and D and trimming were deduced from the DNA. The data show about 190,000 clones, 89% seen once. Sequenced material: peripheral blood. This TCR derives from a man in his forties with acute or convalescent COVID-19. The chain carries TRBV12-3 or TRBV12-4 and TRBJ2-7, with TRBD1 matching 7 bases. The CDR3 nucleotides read TGTGCCAGCAGGACAGGGAAATTCTACGAGCAGTACTTC. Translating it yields CASRTGKFYEQYF.